This TCR beta chain was profiled in a study of early T cells in non-severe SARS-CoV-2 infection. The wider study: Unsorted whole-blood RNA was sequenced in bulk, leaving chains unpaired.

As for this clonotype: The antigen is not known.

The CDR3 length is 13 residues. V shed 6 bases and J shed 4 bases, with 12 bases lying between them. Tagging with unique molecular identifiers was applied to individual cDNA molecules. TCRdb re-analysed the 5' RACE reads in MiXCR, keeping a single row per CDR3 protein. The sample carries around 70,000 distinct CDR3 sequences, approximately 11% recorded once. Study results and limitations: VDJdb-based annotation leaned toward anti-spike CD8 responses and missed private and CD4 specificities.

The rearrangement links TRBV12-3 or TRBV12-4 to TRBJ1-1; no clear D. The source is an adult who was a healthcare worker with PCR-confirmed SARS-CoV-2 infection or an uninfected control (not recorded which). Sequences were obtained from whole blood. CDR3 protein: CASRRHTSTEAFF. The DNA for the CDR3 is TGTGCCAGCAGACGTCATACCTCCACTGAAGCTTTCTTT.